The 9 T cell receptor beta chains below were found in one sample sequenced in a study of blood T cell repertoires in COVID-19. Sequencing was performed with immunoSEQ multiplex PCR; in TCRdb, only in-frame clones are kept and a portion is missing. This sample has roughly 240,000 clones, with 70% to 85% found just once. Sequenced: peripheral blood. The receptors shown here come from a middle-aged man who had recovered from COVID-19.

The genes are TRBV7-2 and TRBJ2-1; TRBD1 matches 9 bases. The CDR3 consists of 14 residues. Germline assignment: CDR1 SGHTA and CDR2 FQGNSA. Trimming took 5 bases from V and 6 from J; bases not matched to a gene: 5. The CDR3 reads CASSPTGGGNEQFF. As DNA, the CDR3 is TGTGCCAGCAGCCCGACAGGGGGTGGCAATGAGCAGTTCTTC.

This clone was picked up a small number of times. This sample includes further DNA sequences coding for the same CDR3. The gene calls are TRBV12-3 or TRBV12-4 and TRBJ2-1; no clear D gene. Trimming stripped 5 bases from V and 3 bases from J, with 2 bases between. This CDR3 is built from 11 residues. The DNA for the CDR3 is TGTGCCAGCAGTCTCTACAATGAGCAGTTCTTC. Translating it yields CASSLYNEQFF.

V is TRBV7-2 and J is TRBJ2-3, with D maybe TRBD1 (6 bases). Germline CDR1 and CDR2: SGHTA and FQGNSA. This CDR3 region has 17 residues. Trimming took off 5 bases at V and 0 bases at J, with 18 bases between the two ends. CDR3 residues: CASSPTWGRGSTDTQYF. The CDR3 nucleotides are TGTGCCAGCAGCCCCACATGGGGCAGGGGAAGCACAGATACGCAGTATTTT.

The count of this clone is one. Other DNA sequences in this specimen translate into the identical CDR3. CDR3 loop: CASSRQGVNTGELFF. CDR3 DNA sequence: TGTGCCAGCAGCAGACAGGGGGTGAACACCGGGGAGCTGTTTTTT. The chain couples TRBV2 to TRBJ2-2; 9 positions agree with TRBD1. CDR1 and CDR2 from the germline V gene are SNHLY and FYNNEI. The ends lost 6 bases at V and 1 base at J; junction bases unmatched: 3. The length of the CDR3 is 15 residues.

The J gene is TRBJ2-1, the V gene TRBV21-1; TRBD2 is the table's D call, not checked against the DNA. TRBV21-1 is labeled a pseudogene. The CDR3 has 15 residues. DNA of the CDR3: TGTGCCAGCAGCACACGACTACCCACCTACAATGAGCAGTTCTTC. Residues: CASSTRLPTYNEQFF.

The chain carries TRBV6-2 or TRBV6-3 and TRBJ1-5; no firm D call. This CDR3 is built from 14 residues. V was pared by 2 bases and J by 4 bases, with 9 bases between. Germline lookup yields CDR1 MNHEY and CDR2 SVGEGT. CDR3 in amino acids: CASSYPSGNQPQHF. The CDR3 DNA reads as TGTGCCAGCAGTTACCCGTCCGGTAATCAGCCCCAGCATTTT.

This clone was counted between two and nine times. The chain combines TRBV5-4 with TRBJ1-1, with D maybe TRBD1 (6 bases). The CDR3 consists of 15 residues. V was trimmed by 1 base and J by 0 bases, leaving 10 bases between them. In germline, CDR1 is SGHNT, CDR2 YYREEE (reference sequence). CDR3 sequence: CASSLTGGMNTEAFF. CDR3 sequence (DNA): TGTGCCAGCAGCTTGACGGGGGGCATGAACACTGAAGCTTTCTTT.

V gene TRBV7-2 combines with J gene TRBJ2-3, with TRBD2 matching over 11 bases. CDR3 size: 18 residues. V lost 0 bases to trimming and J lost 0 bases; unmatched junction nucleotides: 5. Germline lookup yields CDR1 SGHTA and CDR2 FQGNSA. CDR3 residues: CASSLARLAGISTDTQYF. As DNA, the CDR3 is TGTGCCAGCAGCTTAGCACGACTAGCGGGGATCAGCACAGATACGCAGTATTTT.

The chain links TRBV24-1 to TRBJ2-3; D is possibly TRBD2 (6 bases). The CDR3 covers 13 residues. The germline V gene encodes CDR1 KGHDR and CDR2 SFDVKD. V lost 10 bases and J 4 bases, leaving 14 bases between the germline ends. The DNA for the CDR3 is TGTGCCACTGCCGGGGCGGGGTCAGATACGCAGTATTTT. It translates to CATAGAGSDTQYF.